This is a list of T cell receptor beta chains from one sample in a study of cytomegalovirus exposure and HLA in healthy donors. Produced via immunoSEQ multiplex PCR; TCRdb's table is partial and in-frame only. Of about 170,000 clones listed, 84% are singletons. Sequencing was done on a sample of PBMCs. Receptors were obtained from a boy aged 2-9 years in good health and CMV-seronegative. CDR3s include the opening cysteine and the closing phenylalanine or tryptophan. D genes are given only for firm matches. Size is omitted from some rows. Given values are once, few, many or a class for expanded clones.

D	J	size	V	DNA	CDR3
.	TRBJ1-3	.	TRBV6-5	TGTGCCAGCAGTTACGGACAGCCTGGAAACACCATATATTTT	CASSYGQPGNTIYF
TRBD1	TRBJ1-1	few	TRBV10-3	TGTGCCATCAGGGGGACAGGGAGGAACACTGAAGCTTTCTTT	CAIRGTGRNTEAFF
.	TRBJ1-3	.	TRBV29-1	TGCAGCGTTGAGAGGGTACACACCATATATTTT	CSVERVHTIYF
.	TRBJ2-7	.	TRBV14	TGTGCCAGCAGCCAAGTTCTGAGCTCCTACGAGCAGTACTTC	CASSQVLSSYEQYF
TRBD1	TRBJ1-5	few	TRBV6-1	TGTGCCAGCAGTGAGGAGGGGGCTGGAGGTTGGGTGCCCCAGCATTTT	CASSEEGAGGWVPQHF
TRBD1	TRBJ2-1	.	TRBV19	TGTGCCAGTACTCACCAGGGGGCGACGCATGAGCAGTTCTTC	CASTHQGATHEQFF
TRBD1	TRBJ1-5	.	TRBV2	TGTGCCAGCAGGGGGGGGACAGGGGGAGTTAGCAATCAGCCCCAGCATTTT	CASRGGTGGVSNQPQHF
TRBD2	TRBJ2-5	once	TRBV28	TGTGCCGCGGGACTAGCGGGAGTGGTGCAAGAGACCCAGTACTTC	CAAGLAGVVQETQYF
TRBD2	TRBJ2-3	.	TRBV7-8	TGTGCCAGCAGCTTGGTATCGGGAGGGACCACCGTCACAGATACGCAGTATTTT	CASSLVSGGTTVTDTQYF
.	TRBJ1-1	.	TRBV10-3	TGTGCCATCAGTGAAAGTCCACAGAACACTGAAGCTTTCTTT	CAISESPQNTEAFF
.	TRBJ2-6	.	TRBV29-1	TGCAGCGTTGGTAAGGGACTTTCCTCTGGGGCCAACGTCCTGACTTTC	CSVGKGLSSGANVLTF
TRBD2	TRBJ2-5	.	TRBV10-3	TGTGCCATCAGTAATAGACTAGCGGGGAACCAAGAGACCCAGTACTTC	CAISNRLAGNQETQYF
.	TRBJ2-4	.	TRBV4-2	TGTGCCAGCAGCCAAGAACCTCAGGGAGGCAAAAACATTCAGTACTTC	CASSQEPQGGKNIQYF
TRBD2	TRBJ2-1	.	TRBV15	TGTGCCACCAGCAGATGGACTAGCGGGAATGGGAATGAGCAGTTCTTC	CATSRWTSGNGNEQFF
.	TRBJ2-4	.	TRBV27	TGTGCCAGCAGTTCCTTAGAGTTGGCCAAAAACATTCAGTACTTC	CASSSLELAKNIQYF
TRBD2	TRBJ2-1	.	TRBV5-6	TGTGCCAGCAGCTTACCGGGACTAGTTTATGAGCAGTTCTTC	CASSLPGLVYEQFF
TRBD1	TRBJ2-5	.	TRBV2	TGTGCCAGCAGGGGGACAGGGGAAGAGACCCAGTACTTC	CASRGTGEETQYF
TRBD2	TRBJ2-3	.	TRBV27	TGTGCCAGCAGTACATTAGCGGGAGGGCGGGACACAGATACGCAGTATTTT	CASSTLAGGRDTDTQYF
TRBD2	TRBJ2-1	once	TRBV5-5	TGTGCCAGCAAGGGGTCTAGCGGGAGTAATGAGCAGTTCTTC	CASKGSSGSNEQFF
.	TRBJ2-1	once	TRBV28	TGTGCCAGCAGTTTTTCAGTTACGGGCAATGAGCAGTTCTTC	CASSFSVTGNEQFF
.	TRBJ1-4	once	TRBV6-5	TGTGCCAGCAGTGGGAATCGGGATAATGAAAAACTGTTTTTT	CASSGNRDNEKLFF
TRBD2	TRBJ2-2	.	TRBV5-6	TGTGCCAGCAGTTTACCTAGCGGGAGGGCGGCCGGGGAGCTGTTTTTT	CASSLPSGRAAGELFF
.	TRBJ2-1	.	TRBV27	TGTGCCAGCAGTTATCGACAGGACAACAATGAGCAGTTCTTC	CASSYRQDNNEQFF
.	TRBJ2-1	.	TRBV11-2	TGTGCCAGCAGCTTAGAGCGGCTAGCGTATGAGCAGTTCTTC	CASSLERLAYEQFF
.	TRBJ1-1	.	TRBV30	TGTGCCTGGAGTCCCGGGGCAGGGGACACTGAAGCTTTCTTT	CAWSPGAGDTEAFF
TRBD1	TRBJ1-4	.	TRBV9	TGTGCCAGCAGCACAGGGGGGGACGAAAAACTGTTTTTT	CASSTGGDEKLFF
.	TRBJ2-7	.	TRBV27	TGTGCCAGCAGTACCGGGACACCTTACGAGCAGTACTTC	CASSTGTPYEQYF
TRBD2	TRBJ2-7	.	TRBV7-6	TGTGCCAGCAGCATAGGAGGGACTAGCTACGAGCAGTACTTC	CASSIGGTSYEQYF
.	TRBJ2-2	once	TRBV4-2	TGTGCCAGCAGCCAAGCCCTTACCGGGGAGCTGTTTTTT	CASSQALTGELFF
.	TRBJ1-5	.	TRBV19	TGTGCCAGTAGTATCCTGCAGGGGAATCAGCCCCAGCATTTT	CASSILQGNQPQHF
TRBD1	TRBJ2-3	.	TRBV2	TGTGCCAGCCCGGGACAGGGTGAGGGTGGCGCAGATACGCAGTATTTT	CASPGQGEGGADTQYF
.	TRBJ1-2	.	TRBV21-1	TGTGCCAGAAGCGACGTGGGTTATCCCCCCGTAGGGGGTAGCTATGGCTACACCTTC	CARSDVGYPPVGGSYGYTF
TRBD2	TRBJ2-4	.	TRBV25-1	TGTGCCAGCAGTGGCGGACTAGCGGGAGGGCTAGCCAAAAACATTCAGTACTTC	CASSGGLAGGLAKNIQYF
TRBD1	TRBJ2-1	.	TRBV27	TGTGCCAGCAGCTGGGGGACAGGGGGATACAATGAGCAGTTCTTC	CASSWGTGGYNEQFF
.	TRBJ1-4	few	TRBV30	TGTGCCTGGAGTGTAGGGGCAGCTTTTGGGGAACTGTTTTTT	CAWSVGAAFGELFF
.	TRBJ2-1	once	TRBV19	TGTGCCAGTAGTACCTTGGGGGGCTCCTACAATGAGCAGTTCTTC	CASSTLGGSYNEQFF
TRBD2	TRBJ2-7	.	TRBV12-5	TGTGCTAGTGGTTTGGCCGGGACTAGCGTTACCTACGAGCAGTACTTC	CASGLAGTSVTYEQYF
.	TRBJ1-1	.	TRBV5-1	TGCGCCAGCAGCTTGTCCCCAGGGATGAACACTGAAGCTTTCTTT	CASSLSPGMNTEAFF
.	TRBJ2-5	.	TRBV2	TGTGCCAGCTTCGACTGGACAGATCAAGAGACCCAGTACTTC	CASFDWTDQETQYF
.	TRBJ1-2	.	TRBV5-1	TGCGCCAGCAGCTCCGGACACGAGCTTTATGGCTACACCTTC	CASSSGHELYGYTF
.	TRBJ2-5	.	TRBV6-6	TGTGCCAGCAGTTACTCGAGGGGCAGGGGCCTGGAGACCCAGTACTTC	CASSYSRGRGLETQYF
TRBD1	TRBJ2-3	.	TRBV5-1	TGCGCCAGCAACGACAGGGGGCAGACAGATACGCAGTATTTT	CASNDRGQTDTQYF
.	TRBJ1-2	.	TRBV18	TGTGCCAGCTCACGACCCGGGACTCAAATCGGCGGCTACACCTTC	CASSRPGTQIGGYTF
TRBD2	TRBJ2-7	.	TRBV5-6	TGTGCCAGCAGCTTTATTGCGGGGAGGGACGAGCAGTACTTC	CASSFIAGRDEQYF
TRBD2	TRBJ2-2	.	TRBV7-9	TGTGCCAGCAGCATCAACTTAGCGGGAGTTGGCGGGGAGCTGTTTTTT	CASSINLAGVGGELFF
.	TRBJ2-7	.	TRBV6-1	TGTGCCAGCAGTGATTATCTACGGGGGAGCTCCTACGAGCAGTACTTC	CASSDYLRGSSYEQYF
TRBD1	TRBJ1-2	.	TRBV5-1	TGCGCCAGCAGCTTGGGGCGGAGGGGGCTCGGCTACACCTTC	CASSLGRRGLGYTF
.	TRBJ2-1	few	TRBV5-1	TGCGCCAGCAGCTTTACGGGAATATACAATGAGCAGTTCTTC	CASSFTGIYNEQFF
TRBD1	TRBJ1-1	.	TRBV13	TGTGCCAGCAGCACGGGACAGGGAAACACTGAAGCTTTCTTT	CASSTGQGNTEAFF
TRBD2	TRBJ2-7	.	TRBV28	TGTGCCAGCAGCCCGGGGGGGGGATACGAGCAGTACTTC	CASSPGGGYEQYF
TRBD1	TRBJ2-7	.	TRBV27	TGTGCCAGCAGTTCCCGGGACAGGGTCTACGAGCAGTACTTC	CASSSRDRVYEQYF
.	TRBJ2-1	.	TRBV19	TGTGCCAGTAGTATAAGCTTCAACTCCTACAATGAGCAGTTCTTC	CASSISFNSYNEQFF
.	TRBJ2-1	.	TRBV19	TGTGCCAGTAGTATCGGACTACCCAATGAGCAGTTCTTC	CASSIGLPNEQFF
.	TRBJ1-6	.	TRBV29-1	TGCAGCGTTAAGACAGAAAACTATAATTCACCCCTCCACTTT	CSVKTENYNSPLHF
TRBD1	TRBJ2-7	.	TRBV28	TGTGCCAGCAGCCCCCCGCCGGGACAGGGCTCCTACGAGCAGTACTTC	CASSPPPGQGSYEQYF
TRBD2	TRBJ2-7	.	TRBV6-1	TGTGCCAGCAGTGGACTAGCGGGACCCTACGAGCAGTACTTC	CASSGLAGPYEQYF